Here is one TCR beta chain with its context. Authors' processing steps: The authors estimated nucleated cell counts from reference gene primer amplification. Produced via immunoSEQ multiplex PCR; TCRdb's table is partial and in-frame only. V, J and clone size reflect that table, while D and trimming were determined from the DNA. The data contain around 280,000 clones, 70% to 90% of them seen just once; the ten biggest clones take up around 2.1%. This sample was taken from a study of blood T cell repertoires in COVID-19. Study-wide context: The United States, Italy and Spain provided the acute and convalescent COVID-19 samples. From T cells, B-cell-depleted T cells, or PBMCs came the material, which was cDNA or gDNA.

The sequenced sample consisted of peripheral blood. The TCR comes from a woman aged 25 to 39 who had recovered from COVID-19.

CDR3 sequence (DNA): TGTGCCAGTAGTTCAATAGCGGGGGACTACAATGAGCAGTTCTTC. Translated: CASSSIAGDYNEQFF. The J gene is TRBJ2-1, the V gene TRBV19, with 9 bases aligning to TRBD2. The germline V gene has CDR1 LNHDA and CDR2 SQIVND (reference sequence). J lost 3 bases, V lost 5 bases, and 5 bases had no gene match. The CDR3 has 15 residues.